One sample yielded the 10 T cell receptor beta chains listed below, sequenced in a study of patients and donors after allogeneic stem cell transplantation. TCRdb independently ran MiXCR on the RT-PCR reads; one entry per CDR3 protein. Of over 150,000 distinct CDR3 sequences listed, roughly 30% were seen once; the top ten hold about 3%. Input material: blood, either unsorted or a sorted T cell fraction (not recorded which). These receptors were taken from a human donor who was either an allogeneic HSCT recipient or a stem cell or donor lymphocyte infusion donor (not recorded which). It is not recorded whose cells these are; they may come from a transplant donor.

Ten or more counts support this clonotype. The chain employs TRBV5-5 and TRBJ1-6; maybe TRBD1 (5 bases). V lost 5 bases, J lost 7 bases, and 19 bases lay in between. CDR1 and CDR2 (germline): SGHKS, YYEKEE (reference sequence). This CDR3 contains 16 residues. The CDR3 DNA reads TGTGCCAGCAGTCTAAGGGGCCCTGGCCCAAATTCACCCCTCCACTTT. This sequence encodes CASSLRGPGPNSPLHF.

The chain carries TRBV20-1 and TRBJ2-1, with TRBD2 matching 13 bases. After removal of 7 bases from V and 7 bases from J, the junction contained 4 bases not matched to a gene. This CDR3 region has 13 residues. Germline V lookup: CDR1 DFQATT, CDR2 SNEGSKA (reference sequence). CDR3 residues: CSVKGLAGNEQFF. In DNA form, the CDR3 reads TGCAGTGTCAAGGGACTAGCGGGGAATGAGCAGTTCTTC.

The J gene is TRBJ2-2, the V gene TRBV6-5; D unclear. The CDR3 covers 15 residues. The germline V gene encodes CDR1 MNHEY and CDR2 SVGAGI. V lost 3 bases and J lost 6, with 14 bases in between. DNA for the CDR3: TGTGCCAGCAGTTATTCCGTAGGCACGGCCGGGGAGCTGTTTTTT. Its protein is CASSYSVGTAGELFF.

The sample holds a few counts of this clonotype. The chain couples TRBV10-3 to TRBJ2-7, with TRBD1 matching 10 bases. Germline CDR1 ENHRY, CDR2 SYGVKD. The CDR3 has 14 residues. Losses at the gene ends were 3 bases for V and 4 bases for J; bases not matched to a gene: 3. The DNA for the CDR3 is TGTGCCATCAGTGACTGGGACAGGGGTTACGAGCAGTACTTC. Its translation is CAISDWDRGYEQYF.

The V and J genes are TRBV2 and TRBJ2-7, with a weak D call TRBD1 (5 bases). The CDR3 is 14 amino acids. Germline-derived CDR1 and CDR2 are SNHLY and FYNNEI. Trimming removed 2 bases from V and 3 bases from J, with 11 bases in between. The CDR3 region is CASSERGRVYEQYF. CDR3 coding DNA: TGTGCCAGCAGTGAACGAGGCAGGGTCTACGAGCAGTACTTC.

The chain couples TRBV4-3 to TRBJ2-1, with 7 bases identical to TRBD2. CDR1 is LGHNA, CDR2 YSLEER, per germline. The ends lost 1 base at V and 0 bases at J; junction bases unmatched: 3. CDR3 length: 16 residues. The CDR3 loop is CASSQGLADSYNEQFF. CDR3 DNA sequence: TGCGCCAGCAGCCAAGGGCTAGCGGACTCCTACAATGAGCAGTTCTTC.

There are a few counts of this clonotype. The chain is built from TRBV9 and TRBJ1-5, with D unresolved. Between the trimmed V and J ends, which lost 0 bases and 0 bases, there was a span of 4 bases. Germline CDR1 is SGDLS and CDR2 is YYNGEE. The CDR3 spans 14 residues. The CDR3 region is CASSVGTSNQPQHF. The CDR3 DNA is TGTGCCAGCAGCGTAGGGACTAGCAATCAGCCCCAGCATTTT.

The chain's CDR3 is CSVRGAYIDGYTF. CDR3 in DNA: TGCAGCGTGAGGGGGGCCTACATAGATGGCTACACCTTC. The chain combines TRBV29-1 with TRBJ1-2; possibly TRBD1 for D (6 bases). Trimming shortened V by 6 bases and J by 6 bases, and 17 bases separated the two germline ends. Germline V lookup: CDR1 SQVTM, CDR2 ANQGSEA. The CDR3 consists of 13 residues.

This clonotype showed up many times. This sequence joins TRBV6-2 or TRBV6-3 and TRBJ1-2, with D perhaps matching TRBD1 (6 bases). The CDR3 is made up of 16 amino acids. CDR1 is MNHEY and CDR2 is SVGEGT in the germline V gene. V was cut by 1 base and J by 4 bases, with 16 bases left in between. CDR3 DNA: TGTGCCAGCAGTTACTTCTCCTGGCAGGGGCGCTATGGCTACACCTTC. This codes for CASSYFSWQGRYGYTF.

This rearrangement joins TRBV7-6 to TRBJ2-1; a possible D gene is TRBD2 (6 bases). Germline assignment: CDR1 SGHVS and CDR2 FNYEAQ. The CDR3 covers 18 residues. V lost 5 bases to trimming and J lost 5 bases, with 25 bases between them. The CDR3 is CASSTYGVWSGEDNEQFF. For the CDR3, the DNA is TGTGCCAGCAGCACCTATGGGGTATGGTCGGGAGAGGACAATGAGCAGTTCTTC.